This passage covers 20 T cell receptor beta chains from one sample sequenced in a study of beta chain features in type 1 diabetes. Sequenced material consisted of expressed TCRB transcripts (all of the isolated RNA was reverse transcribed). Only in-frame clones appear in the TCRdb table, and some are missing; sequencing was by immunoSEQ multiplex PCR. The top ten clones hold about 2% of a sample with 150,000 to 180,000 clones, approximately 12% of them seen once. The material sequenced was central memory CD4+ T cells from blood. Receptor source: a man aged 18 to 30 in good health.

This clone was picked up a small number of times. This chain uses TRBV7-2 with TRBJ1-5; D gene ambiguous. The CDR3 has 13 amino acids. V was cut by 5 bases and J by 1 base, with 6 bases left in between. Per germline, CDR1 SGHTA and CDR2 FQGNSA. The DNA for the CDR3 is TGTGCCAGCAGCCTCGAAAGCAATCAGCCCCAGCATTTT. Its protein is CASSLESNQPQHF. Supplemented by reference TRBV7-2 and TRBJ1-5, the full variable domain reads GAGVSQSPSNKVTEKGKDVELRCDPISGHTALYWYRQSLGQGLEFLIYFQGNSAPDKSGLPSDRFSAERTGGSVSTLTIQRTQQEDSAVYLCASSLESNQPQHFGDGTRLSIL.

CDR3: CASSLGGGYTDTQYF. The DNA of the CDR3 is TGTGCCAGCAGCTTGGGCGGGGGTTACACAGATACGCAGTATTTT. The V gene is TRBV7-2, the J gene TRBJ2-3; TRBD2 matches 7 bases. The CDR3 is made up of 15 amino acids. V trimming: 3 bases; J trimming: 2 bases; junction bases outside the gene matches: 5. CDR1 and CDR2 (germline): SGHTA, FQGNSA. The full variable domain, completed using reference TRBV7-2 and TRBJ2-3, is GAGVSQSPSNKVTEKGKDVELRCDPISGHTALYWYRQSLGQGLEFLIYFQGNSAPDKSGLPSDRFSAERTGGSVSTLTIQRTQQEDSAVYLCASSLGGGYTDTQYFGPGTRLTVL.

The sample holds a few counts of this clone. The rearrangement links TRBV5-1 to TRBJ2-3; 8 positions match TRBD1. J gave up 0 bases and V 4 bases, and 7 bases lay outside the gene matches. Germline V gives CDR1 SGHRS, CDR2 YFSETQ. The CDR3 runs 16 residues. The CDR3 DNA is TGCGCCAGCAGCATTGGACAGGGTAGGAGCACAGATACGCAGTATTTT. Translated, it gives CASSIGQGRSTDTQYF.

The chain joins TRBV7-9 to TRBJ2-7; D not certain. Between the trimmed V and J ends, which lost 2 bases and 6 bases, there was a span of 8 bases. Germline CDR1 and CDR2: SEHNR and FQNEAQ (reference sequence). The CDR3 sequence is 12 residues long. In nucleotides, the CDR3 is TGTGCCAGCAGCTTAAATGTTGGCGAGCAGTACTTC. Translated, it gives CASSLNVGEQYF.

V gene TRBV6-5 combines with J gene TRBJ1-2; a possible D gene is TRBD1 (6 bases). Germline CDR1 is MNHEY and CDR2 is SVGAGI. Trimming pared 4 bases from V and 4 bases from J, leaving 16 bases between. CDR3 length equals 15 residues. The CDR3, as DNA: TGTGCCAGCAGTTCTCCTACGGGACACAGCTATGGCTACACCTTC. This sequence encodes CASSSPTGHSYGYTF.

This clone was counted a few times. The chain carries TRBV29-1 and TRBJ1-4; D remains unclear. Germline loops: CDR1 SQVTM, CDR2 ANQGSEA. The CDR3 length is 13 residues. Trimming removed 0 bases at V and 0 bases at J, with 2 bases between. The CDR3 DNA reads TGCAGCGTTGAAGATGCAACTAATGAAAAACTGTTTTTT. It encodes CSVEDATNEKLFF.

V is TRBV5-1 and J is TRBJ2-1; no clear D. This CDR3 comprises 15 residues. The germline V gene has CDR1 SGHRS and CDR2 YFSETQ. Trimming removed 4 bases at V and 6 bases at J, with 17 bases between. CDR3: CASSPPREEVNEQFF. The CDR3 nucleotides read TGCGCCAGCAGCCCACCAAGAGAAGAGGTCAATGAGCAGTTCTTC.

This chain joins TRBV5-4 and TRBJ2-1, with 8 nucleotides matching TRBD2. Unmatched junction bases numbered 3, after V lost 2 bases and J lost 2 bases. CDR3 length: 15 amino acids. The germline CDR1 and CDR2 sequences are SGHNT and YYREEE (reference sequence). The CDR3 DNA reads TGTGCCAGCAGCTTTAAACTAGCGGCCTACAATGAGCAGTTCTTC. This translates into CASSFKLAAYNEQFF.

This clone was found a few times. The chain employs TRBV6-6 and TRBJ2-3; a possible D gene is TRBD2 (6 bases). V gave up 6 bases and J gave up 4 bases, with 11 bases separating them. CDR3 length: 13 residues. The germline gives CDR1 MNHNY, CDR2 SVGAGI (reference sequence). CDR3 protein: CASSLPGADTQYF. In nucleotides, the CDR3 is TGTGCCAGCAGCTTGCCGGGAGCAGATACGCAGTATTTT.

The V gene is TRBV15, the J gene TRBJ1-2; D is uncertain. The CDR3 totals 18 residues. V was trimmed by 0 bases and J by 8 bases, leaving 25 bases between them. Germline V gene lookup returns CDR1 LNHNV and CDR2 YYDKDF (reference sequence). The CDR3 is CATSRDGRPSGRMPGYTF. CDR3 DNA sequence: TGTGCCACCAGCAGAGATGGCCGACCTAGCGGACGGATGCCCGGCTACACCTTC.

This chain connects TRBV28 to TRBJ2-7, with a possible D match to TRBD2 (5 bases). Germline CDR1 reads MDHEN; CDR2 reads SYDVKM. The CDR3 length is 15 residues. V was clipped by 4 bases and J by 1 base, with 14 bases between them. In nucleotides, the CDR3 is TGTGCCAGCAGTTCTCTAGCAGGTGTTTCCTACGAGCAGTACTTC. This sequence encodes CASSSLAGVSYEQYF.

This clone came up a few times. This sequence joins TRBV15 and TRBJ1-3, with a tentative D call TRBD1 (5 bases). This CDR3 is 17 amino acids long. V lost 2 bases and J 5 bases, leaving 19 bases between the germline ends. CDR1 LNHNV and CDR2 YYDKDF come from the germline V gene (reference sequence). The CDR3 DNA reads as TGTGCCACCAGCAGAAGCACAGGCCAACTAACAAGAAACACCATATATTTT. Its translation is CATSRSTGQLTRNTIYF.

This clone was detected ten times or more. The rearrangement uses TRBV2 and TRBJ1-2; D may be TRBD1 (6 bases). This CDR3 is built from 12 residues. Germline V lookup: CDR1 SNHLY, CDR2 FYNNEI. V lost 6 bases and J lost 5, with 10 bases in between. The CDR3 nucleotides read TGTGCCAGCAGGGGGGACAAATATGGCTACACCTTC. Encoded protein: CASRGDKYGYTF.

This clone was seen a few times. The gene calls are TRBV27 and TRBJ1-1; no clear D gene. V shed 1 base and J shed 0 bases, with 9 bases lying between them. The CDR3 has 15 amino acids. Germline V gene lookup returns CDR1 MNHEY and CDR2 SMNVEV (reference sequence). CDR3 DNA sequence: TGTGCCAGCAGTTTATTTCAGCCCATGAACACTGAAGCTTTCTTT. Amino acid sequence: CASSLFQPMNTEAFF.

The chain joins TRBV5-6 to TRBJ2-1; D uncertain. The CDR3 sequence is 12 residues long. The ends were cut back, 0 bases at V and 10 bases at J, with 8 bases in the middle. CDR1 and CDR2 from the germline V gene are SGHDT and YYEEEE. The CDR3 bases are TGTGCCAGCAGCTTGGAGGTGGGGGAGCAGTTCTTC. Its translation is CASSLEVGEQFF.

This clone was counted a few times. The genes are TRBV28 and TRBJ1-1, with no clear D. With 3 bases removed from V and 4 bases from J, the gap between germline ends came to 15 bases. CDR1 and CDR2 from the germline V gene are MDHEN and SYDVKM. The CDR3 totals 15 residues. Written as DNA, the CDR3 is TGTGCCAGCAGTTTTCTCCGGGGTCTAAGCACTGAAGCTTTCTTT. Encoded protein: CASSFLRGLSTEAFF.

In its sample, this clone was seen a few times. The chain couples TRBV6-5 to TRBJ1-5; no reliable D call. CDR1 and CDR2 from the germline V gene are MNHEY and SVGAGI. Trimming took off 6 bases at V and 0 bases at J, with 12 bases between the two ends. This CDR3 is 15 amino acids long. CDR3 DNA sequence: TGTGCCAGCAGGCAACAATTTAATAGCAATCAGCCCCAGCATTTT. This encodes CASRQQFNSNQPQHF.

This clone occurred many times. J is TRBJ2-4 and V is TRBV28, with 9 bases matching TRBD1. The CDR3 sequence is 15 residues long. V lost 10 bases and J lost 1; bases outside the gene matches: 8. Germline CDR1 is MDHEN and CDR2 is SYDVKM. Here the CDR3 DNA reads TGTGCCACCAAACAGGGGGCTACTGCCAAAAACATTCAGTACTTC. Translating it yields CATKQGATAKNIQYF.

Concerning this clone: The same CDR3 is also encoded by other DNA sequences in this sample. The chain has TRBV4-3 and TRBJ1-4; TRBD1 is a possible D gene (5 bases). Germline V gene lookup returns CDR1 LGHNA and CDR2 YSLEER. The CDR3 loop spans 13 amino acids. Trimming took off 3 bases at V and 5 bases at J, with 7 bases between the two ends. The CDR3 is CASSQGPNEKLFF. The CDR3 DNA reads TGCGCCAGCAGCCAGGGGCCGAATGAAAAACTGTTTTTT.

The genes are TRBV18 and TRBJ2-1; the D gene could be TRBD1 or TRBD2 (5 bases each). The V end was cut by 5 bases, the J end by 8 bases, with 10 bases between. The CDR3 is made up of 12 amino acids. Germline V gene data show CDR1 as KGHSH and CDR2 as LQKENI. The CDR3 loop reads CASSEGSYEQFF. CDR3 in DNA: TGTGCCAGCTCAGAGGGGAGCTATGAGCAGTTCTTC.